This TCR beta chain emerged from a study of response to subunit inactivated influenza vaccine. Study results and caveats: Only a handful of new T cells, the authors suggested, are recruited with each seasonal influenza vaccination.

Of note for this clonotype: Antigen unknown.

CDR3 size: 11 residues. Germline CDR1 GTSNPN, CDR2 SVGIG (reference sequence). The V and J ends lost 5 bases and 6 bases respectively, with 10 bases between them. TCRdb itself ran the RT-PCR reads through MiXCR, one entry per CDR3 protein. Of approximately 530,000 distinct CDR3 sequences listed, 10% to 15% are singletons. The source material was PBMCs from blood, sampled about 6 weeks after vaccination. The rearrangement uses TRBV30 and TRBJ1-1; D remains ambiguous. The sequence derives from a man aged 45-65 years who received an inactivated influenza vaccine. CDR3 sequence: CAWAIGAEAFF. In nucleotides, the CDR3 is TGTGCCTGGGCCATCGGGGCTGAAGCTTTCTTT.